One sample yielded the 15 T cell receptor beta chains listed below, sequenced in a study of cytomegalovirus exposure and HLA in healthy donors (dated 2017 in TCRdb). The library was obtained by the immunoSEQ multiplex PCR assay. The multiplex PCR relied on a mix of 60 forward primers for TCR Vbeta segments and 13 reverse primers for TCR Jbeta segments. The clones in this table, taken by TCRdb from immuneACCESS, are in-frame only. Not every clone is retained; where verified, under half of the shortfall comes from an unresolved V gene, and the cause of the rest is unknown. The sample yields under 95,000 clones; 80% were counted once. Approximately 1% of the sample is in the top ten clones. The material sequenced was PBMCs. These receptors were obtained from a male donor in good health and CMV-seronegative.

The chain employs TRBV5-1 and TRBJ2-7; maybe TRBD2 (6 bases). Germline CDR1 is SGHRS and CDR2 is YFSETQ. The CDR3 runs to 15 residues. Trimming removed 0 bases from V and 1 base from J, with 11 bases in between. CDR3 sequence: CASSLATGVSYEQYF. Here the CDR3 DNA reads TGCGCCAGCAGCTTGGCAACGGGAGTTTCCTACGAGCAGTACTTC.

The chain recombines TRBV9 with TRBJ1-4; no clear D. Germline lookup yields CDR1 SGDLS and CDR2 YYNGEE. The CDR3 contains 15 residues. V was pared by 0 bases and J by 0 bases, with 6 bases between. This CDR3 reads CASSVGGATNEKLFF. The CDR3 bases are TGTGCCAGCAGCGTAGGCGGGGCAACTAATGAAAAACTGTTTTTT.

The CDR3 loop reads CASTLTGGLQETQYF. CDR3 nucleotides: TGTGCCAGCACCCTAACGGGGGGACTCCAAGAGACCCAGTACTTC. This chain connects TRBV9 to TRBJ2-5; the match to TRBD2 covers 7 bases. The V segment lost 6 bases and the J segment 1 base; nucleotides outside the gene matches: 9. This CDR3 has 15 amino acids. Germline-derived CDR1 and CDR2 are SGDLS and YYNGEE.

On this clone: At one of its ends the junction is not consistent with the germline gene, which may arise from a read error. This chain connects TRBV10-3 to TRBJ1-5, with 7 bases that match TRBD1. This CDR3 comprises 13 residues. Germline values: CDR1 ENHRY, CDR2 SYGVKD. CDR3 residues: CATQGPYNQPQNF. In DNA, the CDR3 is TGTGCAACACAGGGGCCATACAATCAGCCCCAGAATTTT.

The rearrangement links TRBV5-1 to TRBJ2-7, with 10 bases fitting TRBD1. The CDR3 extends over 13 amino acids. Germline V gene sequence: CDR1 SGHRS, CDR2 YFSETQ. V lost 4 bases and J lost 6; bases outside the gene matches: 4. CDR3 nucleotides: TGCGCCAGCAGCCTGGACAGGGGGGGCGAGCAGTACTTC. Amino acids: CASSLDRGGEQYF. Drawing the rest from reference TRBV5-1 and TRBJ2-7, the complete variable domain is KAGVTQTPRYLIKTRGQQVTLSCSPISGHRSVSWYQQTPGQGLQFLFEYFSETQRNKGNFPGRFSGRQFSNSRSEMNVSTLELGDSALYLCASSLDRGGEQYFGPGTRLTVT.

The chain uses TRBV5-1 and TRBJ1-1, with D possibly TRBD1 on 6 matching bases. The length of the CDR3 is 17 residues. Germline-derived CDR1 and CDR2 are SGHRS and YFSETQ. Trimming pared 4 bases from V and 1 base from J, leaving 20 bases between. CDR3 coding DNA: TGCGCCAGCAGCCTGGCTCTCGTACAGGGATCGAACACTGAAGCTTTCTTT. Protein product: CASSLALVQGSNTEAFF.

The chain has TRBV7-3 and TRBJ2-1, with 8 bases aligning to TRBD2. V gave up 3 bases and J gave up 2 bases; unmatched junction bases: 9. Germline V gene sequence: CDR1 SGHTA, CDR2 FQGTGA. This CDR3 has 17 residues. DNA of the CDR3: TGTGCCAGCAGCTTGCGGGCGGGAGGCACGACCTACAATGAGCAGTTCTTC. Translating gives CASSLRAGGTTYNEQFF.

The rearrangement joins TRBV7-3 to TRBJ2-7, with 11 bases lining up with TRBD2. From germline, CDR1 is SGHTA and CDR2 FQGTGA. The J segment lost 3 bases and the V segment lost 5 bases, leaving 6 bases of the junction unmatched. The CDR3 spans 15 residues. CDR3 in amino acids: CASSPRLAGYYEQYF. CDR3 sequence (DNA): TGTGCCAGCAGCCCGCGACTAGCGGGGTACTACGAGCAGTACTTC.

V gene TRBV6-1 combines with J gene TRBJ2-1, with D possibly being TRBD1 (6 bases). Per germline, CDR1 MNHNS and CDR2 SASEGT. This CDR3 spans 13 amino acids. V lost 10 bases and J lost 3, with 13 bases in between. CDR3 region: CAIRGQSYNEQFF. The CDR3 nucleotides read TGTGCCATTAGAGGACAGAGCTACAATGAGCAGTTCTTC.

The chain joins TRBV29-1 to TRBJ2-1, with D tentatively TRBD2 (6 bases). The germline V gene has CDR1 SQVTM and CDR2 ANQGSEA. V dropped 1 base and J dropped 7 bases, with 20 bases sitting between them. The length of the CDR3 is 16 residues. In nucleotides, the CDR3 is TGCAGCGTTGAAGGCCTAGCGCTCTCCATTGCGAATGAGCAGTTCTTC. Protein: CSVEGLALSIANEQFF.

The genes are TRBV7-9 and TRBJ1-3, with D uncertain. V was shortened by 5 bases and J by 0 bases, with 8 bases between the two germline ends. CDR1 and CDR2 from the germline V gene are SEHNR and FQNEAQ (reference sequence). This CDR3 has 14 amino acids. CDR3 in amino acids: CASSRTVSGNTIYF. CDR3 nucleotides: TGTGCCAGCAGCCGGACTGTCTCTGGAAACACCATATATTTT.

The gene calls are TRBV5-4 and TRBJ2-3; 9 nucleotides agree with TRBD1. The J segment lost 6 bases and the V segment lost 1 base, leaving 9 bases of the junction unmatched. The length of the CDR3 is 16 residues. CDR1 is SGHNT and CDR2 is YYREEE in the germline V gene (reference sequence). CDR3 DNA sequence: TGTGCCAGCAGCTTGAACAGGGGGCCGGGGGAGGATACGCAGTATTTT. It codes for CASSLNRGPGEDTQYF.

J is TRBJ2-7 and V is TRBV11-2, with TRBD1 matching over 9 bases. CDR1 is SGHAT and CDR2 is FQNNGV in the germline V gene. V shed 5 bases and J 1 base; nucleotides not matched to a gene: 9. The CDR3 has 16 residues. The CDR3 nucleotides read TGTGCCAGCAGCCTCCAAACGACAGGGGGGTCCTACGAGCAGTACTTC. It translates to CASSLQTTGGSYEQYF.

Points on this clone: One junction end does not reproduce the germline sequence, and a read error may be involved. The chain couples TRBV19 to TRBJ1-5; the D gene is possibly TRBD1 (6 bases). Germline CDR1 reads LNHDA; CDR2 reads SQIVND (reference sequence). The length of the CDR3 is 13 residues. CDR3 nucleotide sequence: TGTGCCAGTAGTGCGCGGCAGGGGTCGGCCCAGAATTTT. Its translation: CASSARQGSAQNF.

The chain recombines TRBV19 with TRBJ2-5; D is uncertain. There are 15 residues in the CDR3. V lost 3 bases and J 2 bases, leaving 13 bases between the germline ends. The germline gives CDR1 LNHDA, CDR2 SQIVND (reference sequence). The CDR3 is CASSMRGGRQETQYF. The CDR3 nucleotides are TGTGCCAGTAGTATGCGCGGTGGCAGACAAGAGACCCAGTACTTC. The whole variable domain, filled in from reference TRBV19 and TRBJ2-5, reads DGGITQSPKYLFRKEGQNVTLSCEQNLNHDAMYWYRQDPGQGLRLIYYSQIVNDFQKGDIAEGYSVSREKKESFPLTVTSAQKNPTAFYLCASSMRGGRQETQYFGPGTRLLVL.